This TCR beta chain was recorded in a study of blood T cells in healthy people across ages. A note on this clonotype: As yet, its antigen is unknown.

Germline CDR1 and CDR2: DFQATT and SNEGSKA (reference sequence). V shed 5 bases and J 4 bases; nucleotides not matched to a gene: 7. This CDR3 region has 13 residues. A J-beta primer mix and a sample-barcoded 5' primer were used in a second PCR of roughly 6 to 12 cycles. Every single cDNA molecule received a tag from a template-switch adaptor with 12 random nucleotides. TCRdb reprocessed the 5' RACE reads via MiXCR and lists one record per CDR3 protein. The repertoire includes 1,500,000 or so distinct CDR3 sequences, roughly 43% of them detected once, and 4% sits in the top ten. General study results and limits: It was held that the diversity estimates obtained from one million T cells were underestimates. Naive CD4+ cells and diversity were both higher in long-lived donors than in aged donors. There was no known CMV status for donors, so expanded clonotype changes were possibly confounded.

This chain uses TRBV20-1 with TRBJ1-2, with 7 nucleotides matching TRBD1. The source is a woman aged 18 to 35 in good health. The material sequenced was blood. The CDR3 loop reads CSALGGGFYGYTF. The CDR3 DNA reads as TGCAGTGCTCTAGGAGGGGGCTTCTATGGCTACACCTTC.